This is a list of T cell receptor beta chains from one sample in a study of blood T cell repertoires in COVID-19. Sequencing was performed with immunoSEQ multiplex PCR; in TCRdb, only in-frame clones are kept and a portion is missing. This sample yields 240,000 or so clones, of which around 89% are seen a single time; around 0.98% belongs to the top ten. The sequenced sample was peripheral blood. The receptor source for this set is a woman aged 40 to 50 who had recovered from COVID-19. CDR3s include the opening cysteine and the closing phenylalanine or tryptophan. Each record gives: J gene, clone size, V gene, D gene, CDR3 DNA, CDR3 protein. A D gene is named only where the DNA matches it firmly. Where a row states a size, it is once, few, many or the class of an expanded clone; other rows omit it.

TRBJ2-1	once	TRBV11-3	TRBD2	TGTGCCAGCAGCTTTGGGGTGTGGGGGAGGGCCCGCAATGAGCAGTTCTTC	CASSFGVWGRARNEQFF
TRBJ1-3	.	TRBV7-9	.	TGTGCCAGCAGCCCTAGGGCAGGGGTCGGGGGAAACACCATATATTTT	CASSPRAGVGGNTIYF
TRBJ1-6	.	TRBV6-4	.	TGTGCCAGCAGTGACTCACAAAATTCACCCCTCCACTTT	CASSDSQNSPLHF
TRBJ1-4	.	TRBV4-3	TRBD1	TGCGCCAGCAGCCAAGGGCCCCAGGGGGCTAATGAAAAACTGTTTTTT	CASSQGPQGANEKLFF
TRBJ1-5	.	TRBV5-5	TRBD1	TGTGCCAGCAGCCCAATAGGACAGGGTCGGCGGTACAATCAGCCCCAGCATTTT	CASSPIGQGRRYNQPQHF
TRBJ2-1	.	TRBV5-4	TRBD2	TGTGCCAGCAGCTCACAGCGGGGGAGCTCCTACAATGAGCAGTTCTTC	CASSSQRGSSYNEQFF
TRBJ1-2	.	TRBV6-6	.	TGTGCCACCACGGCAGGGGACTATGGCTACACCTTC	CATTAGDYGYTF
TRBJ2-1	.	TRBV7-7	TRBD2	TGTGCTAGCAGCTTAGGCAGCGGGAGCCCCTGGGCTGAGCAGTTCTTC	CASSLGSGSPWAEQFF
TRBJ2-3	once	TRBV11-2	TRBD2	TGTGCCAGCACCTGGGGACTAGCGGGAGGGGGCACAGATACGCAGTATTTT	CASTWGLAGGGTDTQYF
TRBJ1-1	.	TRBV6-2/TRBV6-3	TRBD1	TGTGCCAGCAGTTACCCAGGGGGCCGGGGTACTGAAGCTTTCTTT	CASSYPGGRGTEAFF
TRBJ2-7	.	TRBV27	.	TGTGCCAGCAGTTGGACTAACCCCTACGAGCAGTACTTC	CASSWTNPYEQYF
TRBJ2-5	.	TRBV15	TRBD1	TGTGCCACCAGCATGCGGACAGGGGCCAACCAAGAGACCCAGTACTTC	CATSMRTGANQETQYF
TRBJ1-2	.	TRBV6-5	.	TGTGCCACCTGGGGGGACTATGGCTACACCTTC	CATWGDYGYTF
TRBJ2-1	.	TRBV7-8	TRBD2	TGTGCCAGCAGCTTAGGGACTAGCGGCTACAATGAGCAGTTCTTC	CASSLGTSGYNEQFF
TRBJ2-5	.	TRBV5-1	.	TGCGCCAGCAGCCCGGGGTCTGGGGAGACCCAGTACTTC	CASSPGSGETQYF
TRBJ1-6	.	TRBV7-9	TRBD1	TGTGCCAGCAGCTTACACGACGGACAGGGACGGCGTTCACCCCTCCACTTT	CASSLHDGQGRRSPLHF
TRBJ2-4	.	TRBV19	.	TGTGCCAGCGCCAACCCCCGACAGCTAGCCAAAAACATTCAGTACTTC	CASANPRQLAKNIQYF
TRBJ1-3	.	TRBV10-3	.	TGTGCCACCCAACCCCAGGGAAACACCATATATTTT	CATQPQGNTIYF
TRBJ2-2	.	TRBV6-2/TRBV6-3	TRBD1	TGTGCCAGCAGTTACCTGGGGGTACGGGGGACAGGGTCCGGGGAGCTGTTTTTT	CASSYLGVRGTGSGELFF
TRBJ2-1	.	TRBV18	.	TGTGCCAGCTCACCGGCCCCCGGGGGTTCCTACAATGAGCAGTTCTTC	CASSPAPGGSYNEQFF
TRBJ2-2	.	TRBV6-2/TRBV6-3	TRBD1	TGTGCCAGCAGTCGGGTAGGGGGCGACACCGGGGAGCTGTTTTTT	CASSRVGGDTGELFF
TRBJ1-5	.	TRBV19	TRBD1	TGTGCCACCAGAGGGGCAGGGGGTTCGGGTCAGCCCCAGCATTTT	CATRGAGGSGQPQHF
TRBJ1-5	.	TRBV23-1	.	TGCGCCAGCAGTGGAGACGATCAGCCCCAGCATTTT	CASSGDDQPQHF
TRBJ2-7	.	TRBV7-9	.	TGTGCCAGCAGCGGGACACCCTCCTACGAGCAGTACTTC	CASSGTPSYEQYF
TRBJ2-7	.	TRBV30	TRBD2	TGTGCCTGGACCCGGACTAGCGGGAGGCCGCAGTACTTC	CAWTRTSGRPQYF
TRBJ2-7	.	TRBV5-4	.	TGTGCCAGCAGCCGGGAATCCTACGAGCAGTACTTC	CASSRESYEQYF
TRBJ1-4	.	TRBV7-9	.	TGTGCCAGCAGCCAGACCCAGGGGCTGGGTGAAAAACTGTTTTTT	CASSQTQGLGEKLFF
TRBJ1-2	.	TRBV28	TRBD1	TGTGCCAGCAGCCCGAGCGGGACAGGCGCCCGCTGGGAGGGCTACACCTTC	CASSPSGTGARWEGYTF
TRBJ2-5	.	TRBV5-1	TRBD2	TGCGCCAGCACCCCCGGACTAGCGGGAGGGCCGGGGTACCAAGAGACCCAGTACTTC	CASTPGLAGGPGYQETQYF
TRBJ2-1	.	TRBV30	.	TGTGCCTGGAGTCCGCGGGGATACTACAATGAGCAGTTCTTC	CAWSPRGYYNEQFF
TRBJ2-2	.	TRBV7-3	.	TGTGCCAGCAGCCCCATGGGGCGGGACGCCGGGGAGCTGTTTTTT	CASSPMGRDAGELFF
TRBJ2-5	.	TRBV29-1	TRBD1	TGCAGCGTTGTTGGGACAGCGCACTCCGCGACGGCCCAGTACTTC	CSVVGTAHSATAQYF
TRBJ1-4	.	TRBV7-9	.	TGTGCCAGCAGCCAGGACAGTGAAAAACTGTTTTTT	CASSQDSEKLFF
TRBJ1-2	.	TRBV19	.	TGTGCCAGTAGTATTTATACGGGGGGCTATGGCTACACCTTC	CASSIYTGGYGYTF
TRBJ1-6	.	TRBV10-3	TRBD1	TGTGCCATCACCCCGGACAGGGCTCGGTCACCCCTCCACTTT	CAITPDRARSPLHF
TRBJ2-7	.	TRBV6-2/TRBV6-3	.	TGTGCCAGCAGTTACTTGGGCAGGCCCTACGAGCAGTACTTC	CASSYLGRPYEQYF
TRBJ2-1	.	TRBV30	TRBD2	TGTGCCTGGAGCGCCAGCGGGGGAAGTGAGCAGTTCTTC	CAWSASGGSEQFF
TRBJ2-3	once	TRBV11-3	.	TGTGCCAGCAGCTCCCCGAGTGGGGGGAAAAAAACGACTAGCACAGATACGCAGTATTTT	CASSSPSGGKKTTSTDTQYF
TRBJ2-1	medium-sized	TRBV7-9	.	TGTGCCAGCAGCGCACGACTAGAAAGCACCAACAATGAGCAGTTCTTC	CASSARLESTNNEQFF
TRBJ2-1	.	TRBV28	.	TGTGCCAGCAGTTTTCAGGGGCGCACCCCCGAGCAGTTCTTC	CASSFQGRTPEQFF
TRBJ1-1	.	TRBV7-2	TRBD1	TGTGCCAGCAGGCGGGACAGGGTAGGCCCTGAAGCTTTCTTT	CASRRDRVGPEAFF
TRBJ2-5	.	TRBV28	.	TGTGCCAGCAGGGAGGGCGTCCAAGAGACCCAGTACTTC	CASREGVQETQYF
TRBJ2-7	.	TRBV29-1	TRBD2	TGCAGCGTTGACGGGGGGGTCTACGAGCAGTACTTC	CSVDGGVYEQYF
TRBJ1-1	.	TRBV29-1	TRBD1	TGCAGCGTTGATCGGTCAGGGGGCACTGAAGCTTTCTTT	CSVDRSGGTEAFF
TRBJ1-3	.	TRBV13	TRBD1	TGTGCCAGCAGCGAGGGACAGGGGAGGGACACCATATATTTT	CASSEGQGRDTIYF
TRBJ1-2	.	TRBV11-2	.	TGTGCCAGCAGCTTAGCCCCCGACCGACAGGCGGGCTATGGCTACACCTTC	CASSLAPDRQAGYGYTF
TRBJ1-6	.	TRBV7-3	.	TGTGCCAGCAGCTTATCGGTACAGGGAGTTTATTCACCCCTCCACTTT	CASSLSVQGVYSPLHF
TRBJ2-5	once	TRBV21-1	.	TGTGCCAGTCGACTAGCGGGAGGGTCTCGGGAGACCCAGTACTTC	CASRLAGGSRETQYF
TRBJ2-3	.	TRBV25-1	TRBD2	TGTGCCAGCAGCCCCCCAGCGGGAGGGCCGTATGCTACGCAGTATTTT	CASSPPAGGPYATQYF
TRBJ2-7	.	TRBV7-3	TRBD1	TGTGCCAGCAGCCGGGGACAGGGGGCCCCTAGGTACTTC	CASSRGQGAPRYF
TRBJ2-1	.	TRBV5-1	.	TGCGCCAGCAGCCCGCTGAGTGGAGGGGCGTTCAATGAGCAGTTCTTC	CASSPLSGGAFNEQFF
TRBJ2-1	.	TRBV5-1	.	TGCGCCAGCAGCTTGGGAGACAGGAACAATGAGCAGTTCTTC	CASSLGDRNNEQFF
TRBJ2-5	.	TRBV11-3	TRBD2	TGTGCCAGCAGCCCCGGACTAGCGGGACAAGAGACCCAGTACTTC	CASSPGLAGQETQYF
TRBJ1-4	.	TRBV5-6	TRBD1	TGTGCCAGCAGCCTTGGAGCGGGACAGGGTAATGAAAAACTGTTTTTT	CASSLGAGQGNEKLFF
TRBJ1-2	.	TRBV9	.	TGTGCCAGCAGCGCGGGGGACGGGACTAGGAGCTACACCTTC	CASSAGDGTRSYTF